This TCR beta chain was recovered during a study of T cells in Graves' hyperthyroidism and ophthalmopathy. Across the study: At the time of initial diagnosis and before any treatment, peripheral blood was collected.

Study findings and constraints: Blood samples included most of the expanded thyroid clonotypes exceeding 0.001.

There are many counts of this clonotype. Its antigen remains unknown. The PBMCs studied were ones that came from roughly 9.4 ml fresh peripheral blood. The length of the CDR3 is 15 residues. Trimming took off 6 bases at V and 0 bases at J, with 13 bases between the two ends. CDR1 and CDR2 from the germline V gene are MNHNS and SASEGT. TCR beta CDR3 region amplification was performed from RNA transcripts. HTBI primers drove first-round RT-PCR of the TCR CDR3. Via MiXCR, TCRdb re-called the multiplex PCR reads, giving one row per CDR3 protein. The table shows 300,000 to 400,000 distinct CDR3 sequences, with approximately 15% occurring only once.

The chain couples TRBV6-1 to TRBJ2-3; D is perhaps TRBD1 or TRBD2 (5 bases each). The sequenced material came from blood. The source is a woman aged 25 to 39 with Graves' ophthalmopathy. CDR3 loop: CASSSARDSTDTQYF. CDR3 bases: TGTGCCAGCAGCTCCGCCCGGGACAGCACAGATACGCAGTATTTT.